This T cell receptor (beta chain) was found in a study of T-cell reconstitution after alpha-beta-depleted transplantation in children. The CDR3 has 14 amino acids. Germline V gene lookup returns CDR1 ENHRY and CDR2 SYGVKD. The trim removed 4 bases at V and 4 bases at J, leaving 3 bases unmatched. The TCRbeta library was prepared with unique molecular identifiers. TCRdb itself ran the PCR reads through MiXCR, one entry per CDR3 protein. The sample consists of fewer than 400,000 distinct CDR3 sequences, roughly 20% of them appearing once. The sequencing here drew on PBMCs from the stem cell graft donor, taken from the stem cell graft. The sequence was obtained from a human donor who donated a stem cell graft to a child with acute myeloid leukemia. This rearrangement joins TRBV10-3 to TRBJ2-5; 10 nucleotides agree with TRBD2. This CDR3 reads CAISGASGRETQYF. The CDR3, as DNA: TGTGCCATCAGTGGGGCTAGCGGGAGAGAGACCCAGTACTTC.